This T cell receptor beta chain was sequenced during a study of blood T cell repertoires in COVID-19. The protocol was immunoSEQ multiplex PCR, while the TCRdb copy is restricted to in-frame clones and leaves out a portion. The sample lists under 300,000 clones; around 87% were seen once. V was clipped by 7 bases and J by 3 bases, with 12 bases between them. CDR1 and CDR2 from the germline V gene are MNHEY and SVGAGI. CDR3 length equals 14 residues. Sequencing input: peripheral blood. The chain carries TRBV6-5 and TRBJ2-2; D is possibly TRBD1 (6 bases). This sequence was found in a woman in her seventies with active or convalescent COVID-19. CDR3 amino acids: CASTRDTYTGELFF. CDR3 in DNA: TGTGCCAGCACCCGGGACACCTACACCGGGGAGCTGTTTTTT.